Included here is one T cell receptor beta chain sequence, with context. TCRdb reprocessed the RT-PCR reads with MiXCR, giving one entry per CDR3 protein. The sample holds about 90,000 distinct CDR3 sequences, around 48% seen once. The record originates from a study of patients and donors after allogeneic stem cell transplantation. This CDR3 is built from 14 residues. The germline gives CDR1 SEHNR, CDR2 FQNEAQ (reference sequence). V was trimmed by 5 bases and J by 1 base, leaving 11 bases between them. Sequencing used blood, either unsorted or a sorted T cell fraction (not recorded which). The receptor was isolated from a human donor who was either an allogeneic HSCT recipient or a stem cell or donor lymphocyte infusion donor (not recorded which). It is not recorded whose cells these are; they may come from a transplant donor. The rearrangement uses TRBV7-9 and TRBJ1-1, with no clear D. The CDR3 region has the DNA TGTGCCAGCAGCCTCCAAATGGGGAACACTGAAGCTTTCTTT. Its translation is CASSLQMGNTEAFF.